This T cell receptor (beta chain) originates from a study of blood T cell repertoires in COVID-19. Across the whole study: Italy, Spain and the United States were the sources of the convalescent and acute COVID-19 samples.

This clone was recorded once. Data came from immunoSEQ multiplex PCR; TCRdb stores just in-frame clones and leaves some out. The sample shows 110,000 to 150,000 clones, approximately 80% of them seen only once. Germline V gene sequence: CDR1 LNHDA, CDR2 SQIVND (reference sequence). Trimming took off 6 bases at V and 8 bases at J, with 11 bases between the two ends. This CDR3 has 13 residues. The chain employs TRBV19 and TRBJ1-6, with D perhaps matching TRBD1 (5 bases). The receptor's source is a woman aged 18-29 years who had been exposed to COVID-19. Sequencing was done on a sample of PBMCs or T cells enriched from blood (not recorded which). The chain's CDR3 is CASRGAGDSPLHF. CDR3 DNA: TGTGCCAGTAGAGGGGCAGGAGATTCACCCCTCCACTTT.